This note documents a single T cell receptor (beta chain) sequence. The antigen remains unidentified. The data belong to a study of T cells after yellow fever vaccination. Researchers made TCR cDNA using 5'RACE template switching, and this step added a universal primer site and UMIs. TCRdb processed the 5' RACE reads anew with MiXCR; each CDR3 protein has one entry. Seen here are some 560,000 distinct CDR3 sequences, less than 20% observed once, and the top ten hold roughly 17%. Regarding the study as a whole: There was a small share of clonotypes that showed up in both the CD4 and CD8 compartments.

This CDR3 contains 17 residues. With V trimmed by 2 bases and J by 9 bases, 11 bases remained unmatched. The V gene's germline CDR1 is SGHVS and CDR2 FQNEAQ. The source is a man in his late teens or twenties who received the YFV17D yellow fever vaccine. Specimen: PBMCs, collected 5 days after the first yellow fever vaccination. The chain has TRBV7-8 and TRBJ1-6; TRBD1 matches 9 bases. In nucleotides, the CDR3 is TGTGCCAGCAGCTTATGGGGCCGCGCACAGGGGGCTTCACCCCTCCACTTT. Translation: CASSLWGRAQGASPLHF. The variable domain in full, completed from reference TRBV7-8 and TRBJ1-6, reads GAGVSQSPRYKVAKRGQDVALRCDPISGHVSLFWYQQALGQGPEFLTYFQNEAQLDKSGLPSDRFFAERPEGSVSTLKIQRTQQEDSAVYLCASSLWGRAQGASPLHFGNGTRLTVT.